The rows below give T cell receptor beta chains drawn from one sample of a study of blood T cell repertoires in COVID-19. Repertoires were generated with immunoSEQ multiplex PCR, while TCRdb's copy carries only in-frame clones and drops some. The sample lists under 300,000 clones; 80% to 90% were seen once. Material for sequencing was PBMCs or T cells enriched from blood (not recorded which). These receptors were obtained from a woman aged 45-59 years who had recovered from COVID-19. Both conserved end residues are part of each CDR3. The D gene is left open where the match is weak. Only part of the rows carry a size: once, few, many, or a class if the clone is expanded.

D gene	V gene	J gene	clone size	CDR3 DNA	CDR3 protein
.	TRBV19	TRBJ1-2	once	TGTGCCAGTAGTATACGATACATAAACTATGGCTACACCTTC	CASSIRYINYGYTF
.	TRBV19	TRBJ2-3	.	TGTGCCTCCAAGGCTTGGGGGCAGATAGATACGCAGTATTTT	CASKAWGQIDTQYF
.	TRBV27	TRBJ2-7	.	TGTGCCAGCAGTTTTAGACAGGTCTCCTACGAGCAGTACTTC	CASSFRQVSYEQYF
.	TRBV7-3	TRBJ2-7	.	TGTGCCAGCAGTTCGGGCGGGTTGGGGAGCTACGAGCAGTACTTC	CASSSGGLGSYEQYF
TRBD2	TRBV18	TRBJ2-7	.	TGTGCCAGCTCACCACCATCAGCGGGACTGTTCTACGAGCAGTACTTC	CASSPPSAGLFYEQYF
.	TRBV9	TRBJ2-1	.	TGTGCCAGCAGCGTAGTGACTGGTGGATACAATGAGCAGTTCTTC	CASSVVTGGYNEQFF
.	TRBV5-4	TRBJ2-7	few	TGTGCCAGCAGCTTGAGGAGCTCCTACGAGCAGTACTTC	CASSLRSSYEQYF
.	TRBV7-9	TRBJ2-1	.	TGTGCCAGCAGCCGACAGGTTAACAATGAGCAGTTCTTC	CASSRQVNNEQFF
TRBD1	TRBV9	TRBJ2-3	.	TGTGCCAGCAGCGTAGGGACAGGGGGCACAGATACGCAGTATTTT	CASSVGTGGTDTQYF
.	TRBV7-8	TRBJ1-6	.	TGTGCCAGCAGCGTAGAGGGGTGGAATTCACCCCTCCACTTT	CASSVEGWNSPLHF
.	TRBV18	TRBJ1-1	.	TGTGCCAGCTCTACCGGTGGGGGGGCGGCTGAAGCTTTCTTT	CASSTGGGAAEAFF
TRBD1	TRBV7-2	TRBJ1-2	.	TGTGCCAGCAGCTTAGGTTTAGGGGACAGGCCTGTCTATGGCTACACCTTC	CASSLGLGDRPVYGYTF
.	TRBV7-3	TRBJ1-1	few	TGTGCCAGCAGTATCGACAGGAACACTGAAGCTTTCTTT	CASSIDRNTEAFF
.	TRBV6-5	TRBJ2-6	.	TGTGCCAGCACCTTCTCTGGGGCCAACGTCCTGACTTTC	CASTFSGANVLTF
TRBD2	TRBV7-9	TRBJ2-3	.	TGTGCCAGCAGCCCCCCGGGACTAAGCACAGATACGCAGTATTTT	CASSPPGLSTDTQYF
.	TRBV5-6	TRBJ2-5	.	TGTGCCAGCAGCTTGTCTCCGGGACTGGCCCTAAAGACCCAGTACTTC	CASSLSPGLALKTQYF
.	TRBV3-1/TRBV3-2	TRBJ2-7	.	TGTGCCAGCAGCCAAGTCGGGAGTAGAAACGAGCAGTACTTC	CASSQVGSRNEQYF
TRBD1	TRBV2	TRBJ1-1	.	TGTGCCAGCAGTGATCGGGACAGGGTTGCTTTCTTT	CASSDRDRVAFF
TRBD1	TRBV19	TRBJ2-1	.	TGTGCCAGTAGCTGGGGACAGGGCTCGTTGAATGAGCAGTTCTTC	CASSWGQGSLNEQFF
.	TRBV27	TRBJ1-5	.	TGTGCCAGCAGTTTGAAGGGGTTGGGCAATCAGCCCCAGCATTTT	CASSLKGLGNQPQHF
TRBD1	TRBV28	TRBJ2-7	.	TGTGCCAGCAGTTTACCAAGGACAGGGACCTACGAGCAGTACTTC	CASSLPRTGTYEQYF
.	TRBV12-5	TRBJ1-4	few	TGTGCTAGTGGTTTGGTAGAGGGTCAACGGCACACCAAACTGTTTTTT	CASGLVEGQRHTKLFF